This T cell receptor beta chain was captured by sequencing in a study of beta chain features in type 1 diabetes. Sampling consisted of one heparinised blood draw per donor, averaging about 116 mL. Regarding this clone: Antigen unknown.

Reverse transcription of all isolated RNA meant that expressed TCRB transcripts were sequenced. Samples of naive, central memory and regulatory T cells yielded a mean of about 3.9 million reads. Clones were read by immunoSEQ multiplex PCR, and TCRdb kept only the in-frame ones, dropping some. This table holds 60,000 to 75,000 clones, nearly 50% found once. This CDR3 has 13 residues. Germline V gives CDR1 MDHEN, CDR2 SYDVKM. The V segment lost 6 bases and the J segment 6 bases; nucleotides outside the gene matches: 6. General study results and limits: Patients with Type 1 diabetes showed moderately but significantly shorter TCRB CDR3s in all four CD4+ subsets.

The clonotype was recovered from a young man with type 1 diabetes. The chain is built from TRBV28 and TRBJ2-7; 9 bases agree with TRBD1. Sequencing was done on a sample of central memory CD4+ T cells from blood. This CDR3 reads CASRPGQGTEQYF. For the CDR3, the DNA is TGTGCCAGCAGGCCGGGACAGGGTACCGAGCAGTACTTC.